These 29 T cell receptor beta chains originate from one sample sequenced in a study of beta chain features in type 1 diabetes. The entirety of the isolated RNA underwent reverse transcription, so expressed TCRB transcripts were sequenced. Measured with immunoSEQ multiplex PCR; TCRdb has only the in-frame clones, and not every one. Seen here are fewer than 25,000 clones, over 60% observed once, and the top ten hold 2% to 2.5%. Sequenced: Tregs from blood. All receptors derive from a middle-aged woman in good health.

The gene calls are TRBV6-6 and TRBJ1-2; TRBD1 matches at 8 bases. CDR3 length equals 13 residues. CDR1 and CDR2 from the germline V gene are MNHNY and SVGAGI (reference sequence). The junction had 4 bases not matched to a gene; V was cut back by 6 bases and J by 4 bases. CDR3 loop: CASSDRGGYGYTF. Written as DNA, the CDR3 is TGTGCCAGCAGCGACAGGGGTGGCTATGGCTACACCTTC.

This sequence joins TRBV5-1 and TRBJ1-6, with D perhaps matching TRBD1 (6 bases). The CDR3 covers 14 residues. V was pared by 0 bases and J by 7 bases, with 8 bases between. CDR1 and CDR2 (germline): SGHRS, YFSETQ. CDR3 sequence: CASSLGTENSPLHF. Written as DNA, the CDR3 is TGCGCCAGCAGCTTGGGGACAGAGAATTCACCCCTCCACTTT.

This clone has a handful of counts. CDR3 in DNA: TGTGCCAGCAGTGGTACGGACAGGAGTAACTATGGCTACACCTTC. Residues: CASSGTDRSNYGYTF. The chain carries TRBV25-1 and TRBJ1-2; TRBD1 matches at 7 bases. The CDR3 is 15 residues long. Trimming cost V 4 bases and J 1 base; bases outside gene matches: 6. The V gene's germline CDR1 is MGHDK and CDR2 SYGVNS.

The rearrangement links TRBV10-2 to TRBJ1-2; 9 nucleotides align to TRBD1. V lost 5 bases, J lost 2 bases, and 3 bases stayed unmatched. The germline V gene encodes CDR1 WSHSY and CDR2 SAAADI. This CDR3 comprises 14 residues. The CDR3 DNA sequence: TGCGCCAGCAGTTGGGACAGGGTAAACTATGGCTACACCTTC. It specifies CASSWDRVNYGYTF.

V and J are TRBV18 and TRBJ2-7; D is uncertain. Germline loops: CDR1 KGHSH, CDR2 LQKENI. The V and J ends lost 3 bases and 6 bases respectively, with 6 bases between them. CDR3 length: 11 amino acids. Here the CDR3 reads CASSPSSEQYF. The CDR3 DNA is TGTGCCAGCTCACCCTCTAGCGAGCAGTACTTC.

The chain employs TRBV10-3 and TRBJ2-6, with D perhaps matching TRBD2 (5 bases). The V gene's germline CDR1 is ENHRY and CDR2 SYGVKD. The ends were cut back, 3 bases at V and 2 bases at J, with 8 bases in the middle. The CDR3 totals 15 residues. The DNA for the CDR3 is TGTGCCATCAGTGATTCCGGGACTGGGGCCAACGTCCTGACTTTC. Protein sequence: CAISDSGTGANVLTF.

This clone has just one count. CDR3 sequence: CASRTGGSTEAFF. Written as DNA, the CDR3 is TGTGCCAGCAGAACGGGGGGAAGTACTGAAGCTTTCTTT. The genes are TRBV7-9 and TRBJ1-1; D is possibly TRBD1 (5 bases). Germline V lookup: CDR1 SEHNR, CDR2 FQNEAQ (reference sequence). V was shortened by 6 bases and J by 5 bases, with 13 bases between the two germline ends. The CDR3 covers 13 residues.

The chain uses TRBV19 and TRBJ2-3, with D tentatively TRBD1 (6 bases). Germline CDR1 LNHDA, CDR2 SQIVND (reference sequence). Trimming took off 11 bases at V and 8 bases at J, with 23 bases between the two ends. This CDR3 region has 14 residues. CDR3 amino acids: CASGSTTLRGTQYF. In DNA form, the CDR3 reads TGTGCCTCGGGATCAACAACCCTCAGGGGTACGCAGTATTTT.

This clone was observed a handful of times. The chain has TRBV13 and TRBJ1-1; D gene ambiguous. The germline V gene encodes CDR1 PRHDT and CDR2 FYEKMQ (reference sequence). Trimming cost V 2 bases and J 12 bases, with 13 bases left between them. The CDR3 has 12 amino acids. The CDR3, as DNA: TGTGCCAGCAGCTTAAACCGGGGTCGGACTTTCTTT. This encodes CASSLNRGRTFF.

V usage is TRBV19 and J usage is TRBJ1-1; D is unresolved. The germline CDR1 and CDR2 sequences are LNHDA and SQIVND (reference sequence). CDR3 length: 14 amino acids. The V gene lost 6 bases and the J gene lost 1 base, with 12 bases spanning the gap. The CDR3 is CASSSGRGNTEAFF. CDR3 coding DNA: TGTGCCAGTAGCAGTGGACGGGGGAACACTGAAGCTTTCTTT.

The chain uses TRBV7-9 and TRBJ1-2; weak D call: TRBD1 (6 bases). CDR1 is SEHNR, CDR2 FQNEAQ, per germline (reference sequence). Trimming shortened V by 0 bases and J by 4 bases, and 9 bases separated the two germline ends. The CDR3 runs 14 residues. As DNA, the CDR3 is TGTGCCAGCAGCTTAGCGGGCAGGGGCTATGGCTACACCTTC. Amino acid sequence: CASSLAGRGYGYTF.

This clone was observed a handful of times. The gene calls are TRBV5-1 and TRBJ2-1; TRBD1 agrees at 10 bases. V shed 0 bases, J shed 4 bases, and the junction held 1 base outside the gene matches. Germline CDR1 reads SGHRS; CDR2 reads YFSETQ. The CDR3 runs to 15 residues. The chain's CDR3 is CASSLGGQGYNEQFF. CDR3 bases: TGCGCCAGCAGCTTGGGGGGACAGGGGTACAATGAGCAGTTCTTC.

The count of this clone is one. The chain's CDR3 is CASKRDRNTGELFF. CDR3 nucleotides: TGTGCCAGCAAACGGGACAGGAACACCGGGGAGCTGTTTTTT. This chain links TRBV6-1 with TRBJ2-2; the match to TRBD1 covers 7 bases. Germline V gene lookup returns CDR1 MNHNS and CDR2 SASEGT. The CDR3 extends over 14 amino acids. V gave up 7 bases and J gave up 1 base; unmatched junction bases: 3.

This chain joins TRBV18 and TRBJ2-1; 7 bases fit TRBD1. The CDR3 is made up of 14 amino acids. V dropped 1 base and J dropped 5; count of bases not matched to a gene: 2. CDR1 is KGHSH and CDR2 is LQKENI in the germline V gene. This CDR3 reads CASSPQDRNNEQFF. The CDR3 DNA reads TGTGCCAGCTCACCACAGGACAGGAACAATGAGCAGTTCTTC.

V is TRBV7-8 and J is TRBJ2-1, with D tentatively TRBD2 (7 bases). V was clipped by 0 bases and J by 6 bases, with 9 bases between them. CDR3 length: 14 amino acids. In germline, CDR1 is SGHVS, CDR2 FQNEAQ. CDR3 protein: CASSLAGGANEQFF. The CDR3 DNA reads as TGTGCCAGCAGCTTAGCAGGGGGGGCCAATGAGCAGTTCTTC.

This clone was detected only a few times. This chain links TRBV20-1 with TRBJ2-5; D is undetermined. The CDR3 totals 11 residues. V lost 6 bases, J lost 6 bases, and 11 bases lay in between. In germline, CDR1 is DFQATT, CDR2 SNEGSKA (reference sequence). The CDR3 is CSAPSFQTQYF. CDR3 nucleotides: TGCAGTGCCCCCTCCTTCCAGACCCAGTACTTC.

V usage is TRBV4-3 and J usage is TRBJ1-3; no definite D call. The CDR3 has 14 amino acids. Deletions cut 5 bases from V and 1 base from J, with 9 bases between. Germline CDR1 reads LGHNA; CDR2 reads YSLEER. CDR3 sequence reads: CASSYTSSGNTIYF. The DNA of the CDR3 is TGCGCCAGCAGCTACACGTCATCTGGAAACACCATATATTTT.

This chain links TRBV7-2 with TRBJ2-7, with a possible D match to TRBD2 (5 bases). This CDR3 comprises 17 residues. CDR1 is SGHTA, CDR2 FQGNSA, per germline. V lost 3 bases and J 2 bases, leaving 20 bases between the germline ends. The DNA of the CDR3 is TGTGCCAGCAGCTTGCTGGGTGCGGGTCATGCCCCCTACGAGCAGTACTTC. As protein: CASSLLGAGHAPYEQYF.

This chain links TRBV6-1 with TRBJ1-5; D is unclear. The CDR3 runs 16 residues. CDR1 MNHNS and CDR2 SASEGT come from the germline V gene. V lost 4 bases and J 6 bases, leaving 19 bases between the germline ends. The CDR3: CASSGSRYGTSQPQHF. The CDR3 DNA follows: TGTGCCAGCAGTGGATCGCGGTACGGAACGAGTCAGCCCCAGCATTTT.

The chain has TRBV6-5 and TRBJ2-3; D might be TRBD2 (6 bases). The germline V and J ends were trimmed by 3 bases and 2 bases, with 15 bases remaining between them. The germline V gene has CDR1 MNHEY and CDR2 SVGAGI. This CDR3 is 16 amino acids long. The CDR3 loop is CASSYGAGRFTDTQYF. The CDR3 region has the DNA TGTGCCAGCAGTTATGGGGCGGGGAGATTCACAGATACGCAGTATTTT.

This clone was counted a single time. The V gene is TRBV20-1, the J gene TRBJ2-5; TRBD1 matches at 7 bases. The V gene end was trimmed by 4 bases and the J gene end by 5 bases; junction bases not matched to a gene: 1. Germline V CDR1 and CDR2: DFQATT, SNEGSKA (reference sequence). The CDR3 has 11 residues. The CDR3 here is CSAIRGETQYF. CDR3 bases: TGCAGTGCTATCAGGGGGGAGACCCAGTACTTC.

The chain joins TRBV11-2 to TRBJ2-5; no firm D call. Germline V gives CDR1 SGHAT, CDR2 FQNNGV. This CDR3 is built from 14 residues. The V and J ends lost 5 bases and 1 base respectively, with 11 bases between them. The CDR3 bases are TGTGCCAGCAGCCCTCACTACCTCCAAGAGACCCAGTACTTC. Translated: CASSPHYLQETQYF.

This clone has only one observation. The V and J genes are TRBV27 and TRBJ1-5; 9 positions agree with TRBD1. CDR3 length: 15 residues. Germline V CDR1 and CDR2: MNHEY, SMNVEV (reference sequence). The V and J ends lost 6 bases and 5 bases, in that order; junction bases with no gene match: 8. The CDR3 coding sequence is TGTGCCAGCAGCCCTGGACAGGGGAGTTATCAGCCCCAGCATTTT. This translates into CASSPGQGSYQPQHF.

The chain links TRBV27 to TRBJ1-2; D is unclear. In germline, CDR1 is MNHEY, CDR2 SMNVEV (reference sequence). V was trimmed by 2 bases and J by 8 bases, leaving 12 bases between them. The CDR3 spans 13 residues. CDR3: CASSLNRAGGYTF. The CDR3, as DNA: TGTGCCAGCAGTTTAAACAGAGCAGGAGGCTACACCTTC.

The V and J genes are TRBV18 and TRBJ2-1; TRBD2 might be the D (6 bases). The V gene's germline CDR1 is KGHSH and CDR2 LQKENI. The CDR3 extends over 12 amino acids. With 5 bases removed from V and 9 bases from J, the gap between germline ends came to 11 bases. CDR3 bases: TGTGCCAGCTCATACGAGCGGGTTGAGCAGTTCTTC. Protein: CASSYERVEQFF. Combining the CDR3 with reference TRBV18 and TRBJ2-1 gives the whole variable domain NAGVMQNPRHLVRRRGQEARLRCSPMKGHSHVYWYRQLPEEGLKFMVYLQKENIIDESGMPKERFSAEFPKEGPSILRIQQVVRGDSAAYFCASSYERVEQFFGPGTRLTVL.

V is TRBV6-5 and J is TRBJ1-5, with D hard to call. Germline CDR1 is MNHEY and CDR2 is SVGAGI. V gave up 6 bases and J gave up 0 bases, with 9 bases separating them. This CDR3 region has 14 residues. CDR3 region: CASSRGYSNQPQHF. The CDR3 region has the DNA TGTGCCAGCAGCCGAGGTTATAGCAATCAGCCCCAGCATTTT.

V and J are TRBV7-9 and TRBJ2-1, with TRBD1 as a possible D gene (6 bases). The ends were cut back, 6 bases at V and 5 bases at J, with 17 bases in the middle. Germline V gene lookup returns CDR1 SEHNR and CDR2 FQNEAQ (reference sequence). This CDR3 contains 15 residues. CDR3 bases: TGTGCCAGCAGAGGAACGACCCGGGACAACAATGAGCAGTTCTTC. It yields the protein CASRGTTRDNNEQFF. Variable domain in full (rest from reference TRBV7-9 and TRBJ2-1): DTGVSQNPRHKITKRGQNVTFRCDPISEHNRLYWYRQTLGQGPEFLTYFQNEAQLEKSRLLSDRFSAERPKGSFSTLEIQRTEQGDSAMYLCASRGTTRDNNEQFFGPGTRLTVL.

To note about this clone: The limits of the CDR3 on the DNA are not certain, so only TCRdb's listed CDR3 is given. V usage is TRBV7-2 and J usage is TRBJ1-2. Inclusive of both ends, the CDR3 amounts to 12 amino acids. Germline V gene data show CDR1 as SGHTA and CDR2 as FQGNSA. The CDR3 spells CASSHAVGAGTF.

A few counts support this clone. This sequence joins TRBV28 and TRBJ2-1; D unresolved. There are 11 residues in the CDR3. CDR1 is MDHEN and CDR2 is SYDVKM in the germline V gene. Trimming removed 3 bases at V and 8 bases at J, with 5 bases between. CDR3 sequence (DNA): TGTGCCAGCAGTTTCTATGATGAGCAGTTCTTC. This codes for CASSFYDEQFF.